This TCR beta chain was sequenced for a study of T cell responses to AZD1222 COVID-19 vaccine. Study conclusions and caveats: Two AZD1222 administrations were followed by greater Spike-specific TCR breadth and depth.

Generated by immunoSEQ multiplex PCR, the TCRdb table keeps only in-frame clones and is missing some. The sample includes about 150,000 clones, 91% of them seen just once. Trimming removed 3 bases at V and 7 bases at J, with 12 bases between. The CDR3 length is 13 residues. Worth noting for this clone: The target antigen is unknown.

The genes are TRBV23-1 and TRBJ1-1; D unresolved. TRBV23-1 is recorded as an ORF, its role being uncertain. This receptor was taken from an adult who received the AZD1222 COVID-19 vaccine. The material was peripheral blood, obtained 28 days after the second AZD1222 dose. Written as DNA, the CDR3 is TGCGCCAGCAGTCATTCGGACGGAGATGAAGCTTTCTTT. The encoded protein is CASSHSDGDEAFF.